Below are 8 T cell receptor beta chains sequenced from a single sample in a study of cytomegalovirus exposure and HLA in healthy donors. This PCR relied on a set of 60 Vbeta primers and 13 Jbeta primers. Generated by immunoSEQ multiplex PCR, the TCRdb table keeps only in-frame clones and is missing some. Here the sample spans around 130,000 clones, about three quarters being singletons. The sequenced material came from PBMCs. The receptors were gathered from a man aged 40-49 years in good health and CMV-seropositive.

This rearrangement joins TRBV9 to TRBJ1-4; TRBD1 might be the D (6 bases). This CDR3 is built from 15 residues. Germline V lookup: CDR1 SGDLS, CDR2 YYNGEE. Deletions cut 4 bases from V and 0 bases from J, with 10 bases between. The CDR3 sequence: CASSQGRATNEKLFF. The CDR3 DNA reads TGTGCCAGCAGCCAGGGGCGCGCAACTAATGAAAAACTGTTTTTT.

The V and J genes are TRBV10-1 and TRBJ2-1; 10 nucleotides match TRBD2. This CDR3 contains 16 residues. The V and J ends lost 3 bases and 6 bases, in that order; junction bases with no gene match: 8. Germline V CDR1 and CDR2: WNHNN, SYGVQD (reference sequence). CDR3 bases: TGCGCCAGCAGTGACCGGACTAGCGGCATTCGCAATGAGCAGTTCTTC. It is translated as CASSDRTSGIRNEQFF.

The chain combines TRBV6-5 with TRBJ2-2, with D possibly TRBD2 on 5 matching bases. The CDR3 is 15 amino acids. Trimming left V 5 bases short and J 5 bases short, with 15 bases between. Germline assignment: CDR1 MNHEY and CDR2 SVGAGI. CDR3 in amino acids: CASSPFSGDTGELFF. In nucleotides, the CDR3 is TGTGCCAGCAGTCCCTTCTCCGGGGATACCGGGGAGCTGTTTTTT.

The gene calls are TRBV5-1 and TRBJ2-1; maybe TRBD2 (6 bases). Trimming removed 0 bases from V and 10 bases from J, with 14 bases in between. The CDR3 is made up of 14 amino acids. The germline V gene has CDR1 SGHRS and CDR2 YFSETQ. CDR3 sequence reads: CASSLDPGVKEQFF. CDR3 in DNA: TGCGCCAGCAGCTTGGATCCGGGGGTCAAGGAGCAGTTCTTC.

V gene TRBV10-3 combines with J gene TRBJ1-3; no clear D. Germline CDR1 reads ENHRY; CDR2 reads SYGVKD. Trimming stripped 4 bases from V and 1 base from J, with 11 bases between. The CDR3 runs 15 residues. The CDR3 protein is CAISASAGSGNTIYF. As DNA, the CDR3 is TGTGCCATCAGTGCTTCGGCGGGTTCTGGAAACACCATATATTTT.

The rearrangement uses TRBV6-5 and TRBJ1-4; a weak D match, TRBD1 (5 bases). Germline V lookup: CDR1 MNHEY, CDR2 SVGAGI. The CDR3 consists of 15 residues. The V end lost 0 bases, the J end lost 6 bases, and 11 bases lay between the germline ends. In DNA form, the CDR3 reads TGTGCCAGCAGTTACTCGGCAGGGTGGTATGAAAAACTGTTTTTT. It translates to CASSYSAGWYEKLFF.

This CDR3 is CASSLDYRGSYEQYF. Written as DNA, the CDR3 is TGCGCCAGCAGCTTAGATTACAGGGGGAGCTACGAGCAGTACTTC. This chain joins TRBV5-1 and TRBJ2-7; 8 bases agree with TRBD1. The CDR3 consists of 15 residues. Losses at the gene ends were 2 bases for V and 3 bases for J; bases not matched to a gene: 7. CDR1 and CDR2 (germline): SGHRS, YFSETQ.

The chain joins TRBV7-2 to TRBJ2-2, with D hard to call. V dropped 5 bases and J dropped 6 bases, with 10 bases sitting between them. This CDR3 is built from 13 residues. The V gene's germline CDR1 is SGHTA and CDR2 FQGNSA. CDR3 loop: CASSPRTAGELFF. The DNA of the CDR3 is TGTGCCAGCAGCCCCCGTACAGCCGGGGAGCTGTTTTTT.